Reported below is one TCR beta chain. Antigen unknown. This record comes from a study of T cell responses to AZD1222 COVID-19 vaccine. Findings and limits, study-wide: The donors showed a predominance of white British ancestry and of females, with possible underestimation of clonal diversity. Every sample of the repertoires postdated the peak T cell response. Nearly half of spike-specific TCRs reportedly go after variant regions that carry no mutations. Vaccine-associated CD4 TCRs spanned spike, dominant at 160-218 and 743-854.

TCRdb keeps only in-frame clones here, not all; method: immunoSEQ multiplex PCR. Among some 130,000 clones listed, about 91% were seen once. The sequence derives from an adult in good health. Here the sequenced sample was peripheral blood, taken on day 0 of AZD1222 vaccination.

The CDR3 reads CASSQGLLWVNTGELFF. As DNA, the CDR3 is TGCGCCAGCAGCCAAGGACTACTCTGGGTAAACACCGGGGAGCTGTTTTTT. The chain recombines TRBV4-1 with TRBJ2-2; perhaps TRBD2 as D (5 bases). CDR1 is MGHRA and CDR2 is YSYEKL in the germline V gene. Trimming left V 1 base short and J 2 bases short, with 14 bases between. There are 17 residues in the CDR3.